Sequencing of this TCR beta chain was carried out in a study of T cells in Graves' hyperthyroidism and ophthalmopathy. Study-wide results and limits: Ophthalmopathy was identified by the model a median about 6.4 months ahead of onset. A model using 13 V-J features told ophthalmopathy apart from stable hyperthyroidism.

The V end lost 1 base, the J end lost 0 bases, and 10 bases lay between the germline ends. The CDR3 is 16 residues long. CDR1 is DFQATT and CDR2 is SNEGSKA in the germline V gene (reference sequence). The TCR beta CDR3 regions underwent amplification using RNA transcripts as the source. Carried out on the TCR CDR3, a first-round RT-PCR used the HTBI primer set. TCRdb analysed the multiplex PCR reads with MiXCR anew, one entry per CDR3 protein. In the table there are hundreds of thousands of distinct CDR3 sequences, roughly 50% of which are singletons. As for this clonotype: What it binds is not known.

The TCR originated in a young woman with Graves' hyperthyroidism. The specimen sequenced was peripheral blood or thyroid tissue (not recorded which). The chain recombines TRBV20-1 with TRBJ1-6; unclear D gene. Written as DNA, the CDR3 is TGCAGTGCTAGAGTAGGTCAGAGCTCCTATAATTCACCCCTCCACTTT. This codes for CSARVGQSSYNSPLHF.